The 16 T cell receptor beta chains below all came from one sample that was sequenced in a study of T cells after yellow fever vaccination. Using its own MiXCR run on the 5' RACE reads, TCRdb lists one record per CDR3 protein. The table shows a few hundred thousand distinct CDR3 sequences, with 12% occurring only once. Sample: CD4+ T cells sorted from PBMCs, taken 15 days after the yellow fever booster vaccination. The receptors originated from a man aged 18 to 35 who received the YFV17D yellow fever vaccine.

This clonotype was counted only a few times. J is TRBJ2-7 and V is TRBV12-3 or TRBV12-4, with 8 nucleotides matching TRBD2. The V segment lost 6 bases and the J segment 2 bases; nucleotides outside the gene matches: 9. CDR3 length: 15 amino acids. The CDR3 here is CASSARVRGAYEQYF. CDR3 bases: TGTGCCAGCAGCGCCCGGGTGCGGGGGGCCTACGAGCAGTACTTC.

In its sample, this clonotype was seen many times. The CDR3 sequence: CASSLDSDASSYEQYF. CDR3 nucleotides: TGTGCCAGCAGCTTAGATTCGGACGCGAGCTCCTACGAGCAGTACTTC. This chain joins TRBV7-2 and TRBJ2-7, with unresolved D. The CDR3 covers 16 residues. CDR1 SGHTA and CDR2 FQGNSA come from the germline V gene. V was pared by 1 base and J by 0 bases, with 13 bases between. The entire variable domain, with the rest obtained from reference TRBV7-2 and TRBJ2-7, is as follows: GAGVSQSPSNKVTEKGKDVELRCDPISGHTALYWYRQSLGQGLEFLIYFQGNSAPDKSGLPSDRFSAERTGGSVSTLTIQRTQQEDSAVYLCASSLDSDASSYEQYFGPGTRLTVT.

This clonotype occurred many times. The chain uses TRBV29-1 and TRBJ2-5; D might be TRBD1 (5 bases). CDR3 size: 11 residues. V was pared by 6 bases and J by 2 bases, with 7 bases between. Per germline, CDR1 SQVTM and CDR2 ANQGSEA. The DNA for the CDR3 is TGCAGCGTGGGGCAGCAAGAGACCCAGTACTTC. This encodes CSVGQQETQYF.

This chain connects TRBV4-3 to TRBJ2-7, with D perhaps TRBD1 (6 bases). The CDR3 sequence is 15 residues long. Trimming removed 2 bases from V and 1 base from J, with 12 bases in between. Germline CDR1 reads LGHNA; CDR2 reads YSLEER. The CDR3: CASSQRRGGSYEQYF. The CDR3 DNA reads as TGCGCCAGCAGCCAACGCAGAGGGGGTTCCTACGAGCAGTACTTC.

V and J are TRBV27 and TRBJ1-2; no reliable D call. V was clipped by 9 bases and J by 8 bases, with 16 bases between them. Germline CDR1 is MNHEY and CDR2 is SMNVEV (reference sequence). The CDR3 totals 12 residues. As DNA, the CDR3 is TGTGCCAGTGGACCTCTGCTCGGGGGCTACACCTTC. This gives the protein CASGPLLGGYTF.

The chain uses TRBV7-2 and TRBJ1-1, with D possibly TRBD1 on 5 matching bases. The CDR3 runs to 17 residues. V lost 0 bases and J 1 base, leaving 15 bases between the germline ends. CDR1 is SGHTA, CDR2 FQGNSA, per germline. The CDR3, as DNA: TGTGCCAGCAGCTTAGCGCGAAAGGGGAGGGCGAACACTGAAGCTTTCTTT. Amino acids: CASSLARKGRANTEAFF. Variable domain in full (rest from reference TRBV7-2 and TRBJ1-1): GAGVSQSPSNKVTEKGKDVELRCDPISGHTALYWYRQSLGQGLEFLIYFQGNSAPDKSGLPSDRFSAERTGGSVSTLTIQRTQQEDSAVYLCASSLARKGRANTEAFFGQGTRLTVV.

This clonotype has ten or more counts. The chain joins TRBV7-2 to TRBJ2-1; 8 positions match TRBD2. Germline assignment: CDR1 SGHTA and CDR2 FQGNSA. V lost 2 bases, J lost 5 bases, and 5 bases stayed unmatched. The CDR3 is 15 amino acids. The CDR3 nucleotides read TGTGCCAGCAGCTTACGGGCGGGGGGAAACAATGAGCAGTTCTTC. It yields the protein CASSLRAGGNNEQFF.

The chain joins TRBV7-3 to TRBJ1-1; unclear D gene. The V gene lost 5 bases and the J gene lost 2 bases, with 15 bases spanning the gap. The CDR3 sequence is 15 residues long. Per germline, CDR1 SGHTA and CDR2 FQGTGA. The DNA of the CDR3 is TGTGCCAGCAGCCCCGGACCGATAATAAACACTGAAGCTTTCTTT. Encoded protein: CASSPGPIINTEAFF.

The table lists this clonotype with a few counts. This chain links TRBV7-2 with TRBJ2-7, with 9 bases matching TRBD1. Germline CDR1 reads SGHTA; CDR2 reads FQGNSA. The CDR3 totals 15 residues. V shed 0 bases, J shed 3 bases, and the junction held 3 bases outside the gene matches. CDR3 nucleotide sequence: TGTGCCAGCAGCTTAGCCCGACAGGGGGGCTACGAGCAGTACTTC. Encoded protein: CASSLARQGGYEQYF.

The CDR3 protein is CASSQAGTGVYGYTF. Written as DNA, the CDR3 is TGCGCCAGCAGCCAAGCCGGGACAGGGGTCTATGGCTACACCTTC. The rearrangement uses TRBV5-1 and TRBJ1-2, with 10 bases matching TRBD1. The CDR3 is made up of 15 amino acids. Trimming at V came to 4 bases and at J to 4 bases, leaving 7 bases not matched to a gene. Germline CDR1 and CDR2: SGHRS and YFSETQ.

The J gene is TRBJ2-1, the V gene TRBV9; a possible D gene is TRBD2 (5 bases). CDR3 length: 15 amino acids. Between the trimmed V and J ends, which lost 0 bases and 4 bases, there was a span of 11 bases. Germline CDR1 is SGDLS and CDR2 is YYNGEE. CDR3 sequence (DNA): TGTGCCAGCAGCGTAGTTACGGGGAGATACAATGAGCAGTTCTTC. The encoded protein is CASSVVTGRYNEQFF.

This clonotype came up many times. J is TRBJ2-3 and V is TRBV6-5, with 10 bases lining up with TRBD1. The CDR3 totals 15 residues. The V segment lost 8 bases and the J segment 1 base; nucleotides outside the gene matches: 6. Germline CDR1 and CDR2: MNHEY and SVGAGI. CDR3: CASRDRGLRTDTQYF. The DNA for the CDR3 is TGTGCCAGCCGCGACAGGGGGCTTCGCACAGATACGCAGTATTTT.

This clonotype was found a few times. The rearrangement links TRBV9 to TRBJ2-3, with 12 bases fitting TRBD2. V lost 4 bases to trimming and J lost 6 bases; unmatched junction nucleotides: 15. The CDR3 runs to 18 residues. Germline V CDR1 and CDR2: SGDLS, YYNGEE. The CDR3 spells CASSPTRTSGTYGDTQYF. The DNA of the CDR3 is TGTGCCAGCAGCCCCACTCGGACTAGCGGGACCTATGGGGATACGCAGTATTTT.

The chain recombines TRBV18 with TRBJ2-5; D is unresolved. Germline CDR1 and CDR2: KGHSH and LQKENI. V was pared by 2 bases and J by 7 bases, with 5 bases between. The CDR3 loop spans 11 amino acids. CDR3 amino acids: CASSPKGTQYF. CDR3 nucleotide sequence: TGTGCCAGCTCACCAAAAGGGACCCAGTACTTC.

In this sample, this clonotype turned up many times. This chain joins TRBV2 and TRBJ2-7, with D possibly TRBD1 on 6 matching bases. CDR3 length: 12 residues. CDR1 and CDR2 from the germline V gene are SNHLY and FYNNEI. V lost 7 bases to trimming and J lost 4 bases, with 11 bases between them. The CDR3 bases are TGTGCCAGCAACAGGGCCCAATACGAGCAGTACTTC. It specifies CASNRAQYEQYF.

The chain carries TRBV4-3 and TRBJ2-2; 7 bases agree with TRBD2. Germline-derived CDR1 and CDR2 are LGHNA and YSLEER. Germline trimming cut 9 bases from V and 5 bases from J; bases unmatched to any gene: 12. CDR3 length: 15 residues. In DNA form, the CDR3 reads TGCGCCAGTGGGATAGGGAGGGTTAGGACCGGGGAGCTGTTTTTT. It specifies CASGIGRVRTGELFF.